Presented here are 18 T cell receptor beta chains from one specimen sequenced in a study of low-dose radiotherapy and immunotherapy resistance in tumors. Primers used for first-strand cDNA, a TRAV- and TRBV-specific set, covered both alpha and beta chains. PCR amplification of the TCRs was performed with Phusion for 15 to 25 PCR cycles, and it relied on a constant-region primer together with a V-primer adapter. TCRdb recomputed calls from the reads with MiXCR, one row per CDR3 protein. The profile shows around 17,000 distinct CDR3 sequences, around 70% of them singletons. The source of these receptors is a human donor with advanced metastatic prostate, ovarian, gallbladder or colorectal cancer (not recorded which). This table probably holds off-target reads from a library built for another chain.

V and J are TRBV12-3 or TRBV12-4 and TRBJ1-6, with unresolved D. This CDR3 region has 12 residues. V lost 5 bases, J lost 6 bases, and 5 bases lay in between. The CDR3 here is CASSRANSPLHF. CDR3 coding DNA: TGTGCCAGCAGTCGGGCTAATTCACCCCTCCACTTT.

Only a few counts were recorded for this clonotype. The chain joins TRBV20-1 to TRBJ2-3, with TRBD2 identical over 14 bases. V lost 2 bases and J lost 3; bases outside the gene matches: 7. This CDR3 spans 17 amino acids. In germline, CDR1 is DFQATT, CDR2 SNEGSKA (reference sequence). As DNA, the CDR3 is TGCAGTGCTAGACGAGGGACTAGCGGGAGTATGACAGATACGCAGTATTTT. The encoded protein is CSARRGTSGSMTDTQYF.

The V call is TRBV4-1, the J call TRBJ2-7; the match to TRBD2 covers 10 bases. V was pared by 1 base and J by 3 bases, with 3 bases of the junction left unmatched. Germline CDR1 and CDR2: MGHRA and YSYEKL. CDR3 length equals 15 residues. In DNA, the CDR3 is TGCGCCAGCAGCCAAGTCACTAGCGGGGACTACGAGCAGTACTTC. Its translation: CASSQVTSGDYEQYF.

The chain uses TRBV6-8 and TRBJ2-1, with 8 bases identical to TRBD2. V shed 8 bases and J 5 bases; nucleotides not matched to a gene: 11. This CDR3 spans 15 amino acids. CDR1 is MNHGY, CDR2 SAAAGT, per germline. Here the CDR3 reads CASGSRGATHNEQFF. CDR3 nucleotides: TGTGCCAGCGGCTCGCGGGGGGCGACTCACAATGAGCAGTTCTTC.

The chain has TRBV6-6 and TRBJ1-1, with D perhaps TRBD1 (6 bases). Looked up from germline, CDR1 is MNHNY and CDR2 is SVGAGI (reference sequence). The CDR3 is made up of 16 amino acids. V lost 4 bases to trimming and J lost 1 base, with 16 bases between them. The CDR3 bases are TGTGCCAGCAGTTCTACCCGTACAGGGTGGAACACTGAAGCTTTCTTT. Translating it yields CASSSTRTGWNTEAFF.

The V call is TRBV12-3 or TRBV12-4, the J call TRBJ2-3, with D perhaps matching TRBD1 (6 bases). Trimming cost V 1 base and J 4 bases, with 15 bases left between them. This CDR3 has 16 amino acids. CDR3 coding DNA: TGTGCCAGCAGTTTAGTTGTGGGGGCGCCGGCAGATACGCAGTATTTT. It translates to CASSLVVGAPADTQYF.

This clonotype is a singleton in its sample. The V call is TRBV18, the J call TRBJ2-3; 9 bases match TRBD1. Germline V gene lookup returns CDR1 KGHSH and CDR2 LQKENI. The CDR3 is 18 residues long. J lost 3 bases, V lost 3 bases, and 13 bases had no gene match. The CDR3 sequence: CASSPTGGVGRGTDTQYF. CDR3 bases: TGTGCCAGCTCACCCACAGGGGGCGTCGGGAGAGGGACAGATACGCAGTATTTT.

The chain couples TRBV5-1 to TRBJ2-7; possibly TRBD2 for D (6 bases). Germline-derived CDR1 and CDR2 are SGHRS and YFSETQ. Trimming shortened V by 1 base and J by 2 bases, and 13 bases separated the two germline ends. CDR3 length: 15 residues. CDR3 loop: CASSLTTGGTYEQYF. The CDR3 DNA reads TGCGCCAGCAGCTTGACGACGGGCGGGACCTACGAGCAGTACTTC.

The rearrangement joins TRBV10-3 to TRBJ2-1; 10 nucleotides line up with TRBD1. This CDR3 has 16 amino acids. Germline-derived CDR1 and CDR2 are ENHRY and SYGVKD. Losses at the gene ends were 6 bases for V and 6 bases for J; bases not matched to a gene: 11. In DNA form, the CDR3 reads TGTGCCATCAGGGGGGTGACAGGGGGCTTGGGCAATGAGCAGTTCTTC. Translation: CAIRGVTGGLGNEQFF.

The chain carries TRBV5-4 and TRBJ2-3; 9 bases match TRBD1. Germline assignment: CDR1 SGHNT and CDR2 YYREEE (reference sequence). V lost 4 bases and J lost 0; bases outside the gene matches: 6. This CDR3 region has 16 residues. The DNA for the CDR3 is TGTGCCAGCAGCAGGGGACAGGGTTCTAGCACAGATACGCAGTATTTT. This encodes CASSRGQGSSTDTQYF.

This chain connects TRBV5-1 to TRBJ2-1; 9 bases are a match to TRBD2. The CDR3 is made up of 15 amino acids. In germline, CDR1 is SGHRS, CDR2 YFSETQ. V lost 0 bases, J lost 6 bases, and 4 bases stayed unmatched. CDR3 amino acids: CASSLVMREGNEQFF. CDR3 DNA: TGCGCCAGCAGCTTGGTCATGCGGGAGGGCAATGAGCAGTTCTTC.

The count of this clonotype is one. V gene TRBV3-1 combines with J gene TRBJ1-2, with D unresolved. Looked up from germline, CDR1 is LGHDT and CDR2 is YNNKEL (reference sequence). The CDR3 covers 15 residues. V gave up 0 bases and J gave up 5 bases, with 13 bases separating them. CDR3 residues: CASSQDTVGPYGYTF. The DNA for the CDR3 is TGTGCCAGCAGCCAAGATACGGTTGGACCTTATGGCTACACCTTC.

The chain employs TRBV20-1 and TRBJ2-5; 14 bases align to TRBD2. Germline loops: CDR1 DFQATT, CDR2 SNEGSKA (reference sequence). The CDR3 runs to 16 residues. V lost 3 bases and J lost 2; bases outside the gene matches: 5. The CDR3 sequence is CSARGTSGSVQETQYF. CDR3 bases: TGCAGTGCTAGGGGGACTAGCGGGAGCGTTCAAGAGACCCAGTACTTC.

CDR3 protein: CASKLSAGAHNEQFF. DNA for the CDR3: TGTGCCAGCAAGCTCTCGGCGGGGGCGCACAATGAGCAGTTCTTC. The chain recombines TRBV12-3 or TRBV12-4 with TRBJ2-1, with D perhaps matching TRBD2 (7 bases). Trimming took 7 bases from V and 5 from J, leaving 18 bases between them. The length of the CDR3 is 15 residues.

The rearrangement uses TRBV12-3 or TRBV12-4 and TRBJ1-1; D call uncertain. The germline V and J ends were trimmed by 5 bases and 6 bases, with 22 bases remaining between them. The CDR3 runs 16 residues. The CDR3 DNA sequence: TGTGCCAGCAGTCCCTACCAAGACTGGCGGTCGGCTGAAGCTTTCTTT. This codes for CASSPYQDWRSAEAFF.

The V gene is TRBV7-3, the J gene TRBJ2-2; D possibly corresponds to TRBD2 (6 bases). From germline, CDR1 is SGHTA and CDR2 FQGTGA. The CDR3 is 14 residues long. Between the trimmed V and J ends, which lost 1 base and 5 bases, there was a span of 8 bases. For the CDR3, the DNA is TGTGCCAGCAGCTTAAGCGGGAATACCGGGGAGCTGTTTTTT. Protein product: CASSLSGNTGELFF.

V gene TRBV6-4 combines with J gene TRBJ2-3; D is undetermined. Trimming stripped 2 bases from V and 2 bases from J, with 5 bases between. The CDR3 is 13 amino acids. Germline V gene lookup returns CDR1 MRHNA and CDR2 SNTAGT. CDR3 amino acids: CASSDKATDTQYF. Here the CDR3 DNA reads TGTGCCAGCAGTGACAAAGCCACAGATACGCAGTATTTT.

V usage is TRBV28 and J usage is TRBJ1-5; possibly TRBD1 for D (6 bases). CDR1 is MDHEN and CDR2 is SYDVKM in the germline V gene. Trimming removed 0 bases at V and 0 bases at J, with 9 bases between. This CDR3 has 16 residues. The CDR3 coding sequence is TGTGCCAGCAGTTTATGGGGGGCTTCTAGCAATCAGCCCCAGCATTTT. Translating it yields CASSLWGASSNQPQHF.